This record covers a single T cell receptor (beta chain). The CDR3 runs to 16 residues. Germline CDR1 is KGHSH and CDR2 is LQKENI. These data come from a study of monozygotic twins with inflammatory bowel disease. TCRdb re-called the 5' RACE reads and gives one entry per CDR3 protein, without DNA. The table gives roughly 170,000 distinct CDR3 sequences; the top ten clones make up less than 8% of it. This receptor was taken from a human donor with ulcerative colitis or Crohn's disease, or a healthy co-twin of an affected twin (not recorded which). This chain uses TRBV18 with TRBJ1-2. Source material: blood. The CDR3 region is CASSPTDPTFNYGYTF. Supplemented by reference TRBV18 and TRBJ1-2, the full variable domain reads NAGVMQNPRHLVRRRGQEARLRCSPMKGHSHVYWYRQLPEEGLKFMVYLQKENIIDESGMPKERFSAEFPKEGPSILRIQQVVRGDSAAYFCASSPTDPTFNYGYTFGSGTRLTVV.